This T cell receptor (beta chain) was obtained from a study of regulatory T cells in long-lasting Graves disease. The authors built TCR beta libraries using iRepertoire HTBI primers and Arm-PCR of CDR3 regions. MiXCR, applied by TCRdb to the multiplex PCR reads, yields one record per CDR3 protein. The sample has around 420,000 distinct CDR3 sequences, approximately 15% seen once. In this sample, this clonotype turned up many times. Time point described: newly diagnosed GD, antithyroid drugs for less than 3 months. Following extraction of RNA from PBMCs, that RNA was used to make the TCR library. These same records also appear under a second study, on T cells in Graves' hyperthyroidism and ophthalmopathy.

The sequencing here drew on peripheral blood mononuclear cells (PBMCs), taken at new diagnosis, from a patient treated with antithyroid drugs. The TCR comes from a woman aged 35 to 49 with Graves disease.

For the CDR3, the DNA is TGTGCCAGCAGCGCCCCGGGGACCCTAGCCAAAAACATTCAGTACTTC. Translating it yields CASSAPGTLAKNIQYF. The chain carries TRBV13 and TRBJ2-4; either TRBD1 or TRBD2 may supply D (5 bases each). Germline CDR1 and CDR2: PRHDT and FYEKMQ (reference sequence). CDR3 length: 16 residues. Trimming shortened V by 5 bases and J by 0 bases, and 14 bases separated the two germline ends.